The 11 T cell receptor beta chains listed next were all sequenced from one sample in a study of blood T cell repertoires in COVID-19. The table came from immunoSEQ multiplex PCR; TCRdb's copy has only in-frame clones and leaves some out. The sample consists of a few hundred thousand clones, 70% to 90% of them appearing once. Input material: PBMCs or T cells enriched from blood (not recorded which). The receptors come from a woman aged 30 to 39 who had recovered from COVID-19.

This CDR3 is CASSGTSGVTDTQYF. The CDR3 nucleotides are TGTGCCAGCAGTGGGACTAGCGGGGTGACAGATACGCAGTATTTT. V and J are TRBV25-1 and TRBJ2-3; 12 positions match TRBD2. With V trimmed by 4 bases and J by 3 bases, 2 bases remained unmatched. This CDR3 spans 15 amino acids. Germline CDR1 is MGHDK and CDR2 is SYGVNS.

V and J are TRBV19 and TRBJ2-1; TRBD2 matches at 15 bases. CDR3 length: 17 amino acids. The J segment lost 2 bases and the V segment lost 4 bases, leaving 3 bases of the junction unmatched. Germline lookup yields CDR1 LNHDA and CDR2 SQIVND (reference sequence). The CDR3 DNA reads TGTGCCAGTAGTACTGGACTAGCGGGAGGGCCCTACAATGAGCAGTTCTTC. Translating it yields CASSTGLAGGPYNEQFF.

The chain couples TRBV7-9 to TRBJ1-3, with D possibly TRBD1 on 5 matching bases. Deletions cut 2 bases from V and 7 bases from J, with 12 bases between. CDR1 is SEHNR and CDR2 is FQNEAQ in the germline V gene (reference sequence). The CDR3 totals 14 residues. The CDR3 reads CASSLSGAVNTIYF. For the CDR3, the DNA is TGTGCCAGCAGCTTATCTGGGGCTGTTAACACCATATATTTT.

The chain is built from TRBV6-5 and TRBJ1-5; 7 nucleotides line up with TRBD1. Losses at the gene ends were 10 bases for V and 3 bases for J; bases not matched to a gene: 12. Germline V lookup: CDR1 MNHEY, CDR2 SVGAGI. The CDR3 sequence is 15 residues long. This chain's CDR3 is CATRPWDSVNQPQHF. Written as DNA, the CDR3 is TGTGCCACCCGCCCCTGGGACAGTGTCAATCAGCCCCAGCATTTT.

The rearrangement uses TRBV6-4 and TRBJ2-1, with 7 bases lining up with TRBD2. In germline, CDR1 is MRHNA, CDR2 SNTAGT. With V trimmed by 2 bases and J by 9 bases, 13 bases remained unmatched. The CDR3 length is 16 residues. For the CDR3, the DNA is TGTGCCAGCAGTGACACTCGGACTAGAAGAGTCGTTGAGCAGTTCTTC. Amino acids: CASSDTRTRRVVEQFF.

This chain links TRBV28 with TRBJ2-5, with unresolved D. The V and J ends lost 4 bases and 5 bases respectively, with 14 bases between them. Germline CDR1 MDHEN, CDR2 SYDVKM. The CDR3 spans 14 residues. CDR3 amino acids: CASSSSRVVETQYF. The CDR3 bases are TGTGCCAGCAGTTCTTCCCGGGTTGTGGAGACCCAGTACTTC. The full variable domain, with the rest looked up from reference TRBV28 and TRBJ2-5, is DVKVTQSSRYLVKRTGEKVFLECVQDMDHENMFWYRQDPGLGLRLIYFSYDVKMKEKGDIPEGYSVSREKKERFSLILESASTNQTSMYLCASSSSRVVETQYFGPGTRLLVL.

In this sample, this clone turned up a few times. The chain is built from TRBV5-1 and TRBJ1-3; D not resolved. The germline CDR1 and CDR2 sequences are SGHRS and YFSETQ. The V gene lost 0 bases and the J gene lost 6 bases, with 7 bases spanning the gap. The CDR3 has 13 residues. CDR3 sequence: CASSLDSLNTIYF. As DNA, the CDR3 is TGCGCCAGCAGCTTGGACAGCCTAAACACCATATATTTT.

This chain uses TRBV19 with TRBJ2-4, with TRBD1 matching 9 bases. The germline gives CDR1 LNHDA, CDR2 SQIVND (reference sequence). The CDR3 has 19 residues. Unmatched junction bases numbered 13, after V lost 4 bases and J lost 0 bases. CDR3 residues: CASSRDTGGLGLAKNIQYF. The CDR3, as DNA: TGTGCCAGTAGTAGAGATACAGGGGGCTTGGGGCTAGCCAAAAACATTCAGTACTTC.

The V call is TRBV27, the J call TRBJ2-7; D unresolved. The CDR3 is 14 residues long. CDR1 and CDR2 from the germline V gene are MNHEY and SMNVEV (reference sequence). V gave up 6 bases and J gave up 3 bases, with 15 bases separating them. CDR3: CASSIMSGVYEQYF. The CDR3 coding sequence is TGTGCCAGCAGCATCATGAGTGGAGTCTACGAGCAGTACTTC.

The chain carries TRBV7-8 and TRBJ1-6, with D possibly TRBD1 on 5 matching bases. V was clipped by 1 base and J by 7 bases, with 14 bases between them. Germline assignment: CDR1 SGHVS and CDR2 FQNEAQ. The CDR3 has 16 residues. CDR3 protein: CASSLDGGASNSPLHF. For the CDR3, the DNA is TGTGCCAGCAGCTTAGACGGAGGGGCGAGCAATTCACCCCTCCACTTT.

The rearrangement uses TRBV28 and TRBJ1-2; 9 bases match TRBD1. The ends lost 3 bases at V and 7 bases at J; junction bases unmatched: 9. The CDR3 has 15 residues. CDR1 is MDHEN, CDR2 SYDVKM, per germline. CDR3 in DNA: TGTGCCAGCAGTTTCCCCGGGACAGGGTCTCCTGGCTACACCTTC. Amino acids: CASSFPGTGSPGYTF.